The 11 T cell receptor beta chains presented below share a single source sample, sequenced in a study of cytomegalovirus exposure and HLA in healthy donors. Both 60 Vbeta primers and 13 Jbeta primers went into the PCR. Sequenced by immunoSEQ multiplex PCR; TCRdb stores in-frame clones only, minus some. The sample includes 100,000 or so clones, 81% seen only once; the top ten take more than 1.4%. Sequenced material: PBMCs. The receptor set was obtained from a man aged 35-49 years in good health and CMV-seronegative.

This clone was observed a few times. V usage is TRBV4-2 and J usage is TRBJ2-1; D may be TRBD1 (6 bases). The germline V and J ends were trimmed by 6 bases and 4 bases, with 16 bases remaining between them. The CDR3 has 15 amino acids. From germline, CDR1 is LGHNA and CDR2 YNFKEQ. The CDR3 sequence is CASSVQRDIYNEQFF. The CDR3 DNA follows: TGTGCCAGCAGTGTTCAACGGGACATTTACAATGAGCAGTTCTTC.

This clone has more than one count but fewer than ten. The chain employs TRBV18 and TRBJ1-2, with D hard to call. V lost 2 bases, J lost 3 bases, and 13 bases lay in between. The CDR3 spans 15 residues. The germline V gene has CDR1 KGHSH and CDR2 LQKENI. The CDR3 DNA is TGTGCCAGCTCACCAACGGGAGATTCTTACTATGGCTACACCTTC. Translating it yields CASSPTGDSYYGYTF.

This clone was recorded only once. This chain uses TRBV7-8 with TRBJ2-1; D may be TRBD1 (5 bases). The CDR3 totals 14 residues. The germline gives CDR1 SGHVS, CDR2 FQNEAQ. V was clipped by 5 bases and J by 5 bases, with 13 bases between them. For the CDR3, the DNA is TGTGCCAGCAGCGCTCACAGGATAGACAATGAGCAGTTCTTC. Protein: CASSAHRIDNEQFF.

This chain links TRBV15 with TRBJ2-5; no reliable D call. The germline V and J ends were trimmed by 0 bases and 9 bases, with 14 bases remaining between them. The germline V gene has CDR1 LNHNV and CDR2 YYDKDF (reference sequence). CDR3 length equals 14 residues. The CDR3 reads CATSRDTGPEAQYF. CDR3 nucleotide sequence: TGTGCCACCAGCAGAGATACCGGCCCTGAGGCCCAGTACTTC.

This clone is a singleton in its sample. The J gene is TRBJ1-4, the V gene TRBV28, with D possibly TRBD1 on 6 matching bases. Germline V CDR1 and CDR2: MDHEN, SYDVKM. The CDR3 has 14 residues. Trimming cost V 5 bases and J 4 bases, with 11 bases left between them. CDR3 amino acids: CASSRQAGNEKLFF. CDR3 in DNA: TGTGCCAGCAGTAGACAGGCTGGTAATGAAAAACTGTTTTTT.

The V and J genes are TRBV7-2 and TRBJ1-1, with TRBD1 matching 12 bases. J lost 4 bases, V lost 3 bases, and 9 bases had no gene match. The germline V gene encodes CDR1 SGHTA and CDR2 FQGNSA. The CDR3 is made up of 17 amino acids. The CDR3 DNA reads TGTGCCAGCAGCTTCCCCTGGGACAGGGGGCTTGCCACTGAAGCTTTCTTT. Its translation: CASSFPWDRGLATEAFF.

The rearrangement joins TRBV19 to TRBJ1-2; possible D gene TRBD1, 5 bases. Trimming left V 9 bases short and J 6 bases short, with 20 bases between. The CDR3 sequence is 14 residues long. Looked up from germline, CDR1 is LNHDA and CDR2 is SQIVND (reference sequence). The CDR3 here is CARREGQPENGYTF. In nucleotides, the CDR3 is TGTGCCAGGCGCGAAGGACAACCTGAAAATGGCTACACCTTC.

The V call is TRBV2, the J call TRBJ1-6, with a tentative D call TRBD1 (5 bases). The CDR3 covers 15 residues. V dropped 6 bases and J dropped 7 bases, with 16 bases sitting between them. Germline CDR1 is SNHLY and CDR2 is FYNNEI. DNA of the CDR3: TGTGCCAGCAGCGTAACAGGTTTCACGAATTCACCCCTCCACTTT. Translated, it gives CASSVTGFTNSPLHF.

This clone was seen just once. This chain connects TRBV28 to TRBJ2-5, with TRBD2 matching over 7 bases. The ends lost 1 base at V and 3 bases at J; junction bases unmatched: 2. The CDR3 runs 14 residues. Germline V gene data show CDR1 as MDHEN and CDR2 as SYDVKM. The chain's CDR3 is CASSLSSGEETQYF. DNA for the CDR3: TGTGCCAGCAGTTTATCTAGCGGAGAAGAGACCCAGTACTTC.

The rearrangement links TRBV5-4 to TRBJ2-3; TRBD2 matches at 10 bases. The V gene end was trimmed by 1 base and the J gene end by 3 bases; junction bases not matched to a gene: 8. CDR1 is SGHNT and CDR2 is YYREEE in the germline V gene (reference sequence). The CDR3 has 17 residues. CDR3 DNA: TGTGCCAGCAGCTTGCGTACGGCTAGCGGGGGTACAGATACGCAGTATTTT. It is translated as CASSLRTASGGTDTQYF.

J is TRBJ1-5 and V is TRBV15; D unresolved. The CDR3 sequence is 16 residues long. Trimming stripped 0 bases from V and 2 bases from J, with 11 bases between. The germline gives CDR1 LNHNV, CDR2 YYDKDF (reference sequence). In DNA form, the CDR3 reads TGTGCCACCAGCAGAGATGAGGGTAGGGGCAATCAGCCCCAGCATTTT. Translating it yields CATSRDEGRGNQPQHF. The variable domain in full, completed from reference TRBV15 and TRBJ1-5, reads DAMVIQNPRYQVTQFGKPVTLSCSQTLNHNVMYWYQQKSSQAPKLLFHYYDKDFNNEADTPDNFQSRRPNTSFCFLDIRSPGLGDTAMYLCATSRDEGRGNQPQHFGDGTRLSIL.